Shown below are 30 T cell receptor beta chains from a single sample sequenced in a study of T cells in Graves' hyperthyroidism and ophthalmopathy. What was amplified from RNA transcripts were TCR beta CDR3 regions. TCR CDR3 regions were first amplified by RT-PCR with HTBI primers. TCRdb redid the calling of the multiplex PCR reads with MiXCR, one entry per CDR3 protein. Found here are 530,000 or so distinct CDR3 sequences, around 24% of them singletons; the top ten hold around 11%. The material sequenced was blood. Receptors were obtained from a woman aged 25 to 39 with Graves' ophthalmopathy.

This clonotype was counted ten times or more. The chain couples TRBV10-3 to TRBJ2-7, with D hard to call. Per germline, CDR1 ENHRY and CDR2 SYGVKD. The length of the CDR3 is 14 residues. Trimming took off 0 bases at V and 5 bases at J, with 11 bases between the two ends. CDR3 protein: CAISESSERDEQYF. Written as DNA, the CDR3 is TGTGCCATCAGTGAGTCGAGTGAAAGGGACGAGCAGTACTTC.

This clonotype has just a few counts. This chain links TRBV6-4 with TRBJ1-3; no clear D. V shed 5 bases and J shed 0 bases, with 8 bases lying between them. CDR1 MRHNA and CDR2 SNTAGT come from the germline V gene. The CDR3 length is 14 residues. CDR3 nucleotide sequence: TGTGCCAGCAGTTTTCACCTCTCTGGAAACACCATATATTTT. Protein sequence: CASSFHLSGNTIYF.

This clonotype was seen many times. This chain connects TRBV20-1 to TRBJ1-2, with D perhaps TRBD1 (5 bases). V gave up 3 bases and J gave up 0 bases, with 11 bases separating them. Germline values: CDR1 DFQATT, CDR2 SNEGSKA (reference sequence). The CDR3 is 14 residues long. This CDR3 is CSASGGGSNYGYTF. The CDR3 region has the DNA TGCAGTGCTAGCGGGGGAGGTTCTAACTATGGCTACACCTTC.

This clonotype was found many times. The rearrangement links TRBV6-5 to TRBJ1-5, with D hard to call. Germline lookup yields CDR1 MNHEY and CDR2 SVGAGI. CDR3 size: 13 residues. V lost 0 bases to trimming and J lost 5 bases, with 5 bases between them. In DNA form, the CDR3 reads TGTGCCAGCAGTTACTCAGAGTATCAGCCCCAGCATTTT. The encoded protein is CASSYSEYQPQHF.

CDR3 bases: TGTGCCAGCAGCTTATTTGTAGCGGGGACCGGGGAGCTGTTTTTT. As protein: CASSLFVAGTGELFF. This chain uses TRBV11-3 with TRBJ2-2, with 8 bases identical to TRBD2. The V gene's germline CDR1 is SGHNT and CDR2 YENEEA. The CDR3 is made up of 15 amino acids. V shed 2 bases, J shed 5 bases, and the junction held 4 bases outside the gene matches.

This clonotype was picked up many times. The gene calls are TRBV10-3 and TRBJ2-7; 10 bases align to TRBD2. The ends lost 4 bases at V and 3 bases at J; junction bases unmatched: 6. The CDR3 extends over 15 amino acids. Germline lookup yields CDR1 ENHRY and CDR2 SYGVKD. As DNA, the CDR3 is TGTGCCATCAGTGTTAGGGAGCGGGGGGGCTACGAGCAGTACTTC. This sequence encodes CAISVRERGGYEQYF.

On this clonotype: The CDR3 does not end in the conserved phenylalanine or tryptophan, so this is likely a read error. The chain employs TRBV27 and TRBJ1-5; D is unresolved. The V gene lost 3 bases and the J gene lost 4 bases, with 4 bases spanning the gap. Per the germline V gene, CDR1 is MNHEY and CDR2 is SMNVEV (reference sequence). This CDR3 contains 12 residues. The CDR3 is CASSFINQPQHS. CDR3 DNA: TGTGCCAGCAGTTTTATTAATCAGCCCCAGCATTCT.

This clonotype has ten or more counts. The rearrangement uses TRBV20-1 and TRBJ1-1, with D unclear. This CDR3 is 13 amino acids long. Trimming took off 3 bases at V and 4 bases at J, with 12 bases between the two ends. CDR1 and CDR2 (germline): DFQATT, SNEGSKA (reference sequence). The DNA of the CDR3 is TGCAGTGCTAGTACAGCGTGGAGCACTGAAGCTTTCTTT. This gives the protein CSASTAWSTEAFF.

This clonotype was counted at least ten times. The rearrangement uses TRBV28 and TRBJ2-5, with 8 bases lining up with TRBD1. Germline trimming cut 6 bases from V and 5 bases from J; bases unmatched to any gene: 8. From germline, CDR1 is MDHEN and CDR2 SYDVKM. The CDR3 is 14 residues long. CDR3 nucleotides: TGTGCCAGCAGGGACGACAGGGGAGTCGAGACCCAGTACTTC. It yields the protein CASRDDRGVETQYF.

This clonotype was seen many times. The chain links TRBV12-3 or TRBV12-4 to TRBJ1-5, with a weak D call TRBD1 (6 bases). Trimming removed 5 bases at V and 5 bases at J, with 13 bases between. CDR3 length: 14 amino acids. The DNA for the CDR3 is TGTGCCAGCAGTCCTAACAGGGAGTATCAGCCCCAGCATTTT. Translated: CASSPNREYQPQHF.

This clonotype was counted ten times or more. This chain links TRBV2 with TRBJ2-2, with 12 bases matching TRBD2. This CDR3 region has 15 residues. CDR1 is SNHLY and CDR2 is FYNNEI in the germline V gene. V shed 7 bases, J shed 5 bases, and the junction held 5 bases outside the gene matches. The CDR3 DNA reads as TGTGCCAGCAAGGCTAGCGGGGGGGATACCGGGGAGCTGTTTTTT. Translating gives CASKASGGDTGELFF. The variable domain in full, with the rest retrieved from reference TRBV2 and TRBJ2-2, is EPEVTQTPSHQVTQMGQEVILRCVPISNHLYFYWYRQILGQKVEFLVSFYNNEISEKSEIFDDQFSVERPDGSNFTLKIRSTKLEDSAMYFCASKASGGDTGELFFGEGSRLTVL.

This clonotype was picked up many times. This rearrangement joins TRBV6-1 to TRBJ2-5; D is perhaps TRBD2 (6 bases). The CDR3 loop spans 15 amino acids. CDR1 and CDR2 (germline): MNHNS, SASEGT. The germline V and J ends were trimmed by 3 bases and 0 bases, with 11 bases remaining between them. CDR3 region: CASSESGTYQETQYF. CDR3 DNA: TGTGCCAGCAGTGAGTCCGGGACTTACCAAGAGACCCAGTACTTC.

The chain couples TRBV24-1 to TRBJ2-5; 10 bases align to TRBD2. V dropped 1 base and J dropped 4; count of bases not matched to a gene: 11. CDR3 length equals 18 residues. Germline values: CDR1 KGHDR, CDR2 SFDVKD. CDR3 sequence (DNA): TGTGCCACCAGTGATTTCGGGGGTTCGAGCGGGAGGGGAGAGACCCAGTACTTC. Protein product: CATSDFGGSSGRGETQYF.

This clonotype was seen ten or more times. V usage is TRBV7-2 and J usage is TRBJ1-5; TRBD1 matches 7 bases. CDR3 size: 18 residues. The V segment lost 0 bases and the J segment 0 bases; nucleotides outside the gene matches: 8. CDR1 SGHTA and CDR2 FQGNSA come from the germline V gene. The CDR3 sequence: CASSLALGGLGSNQPQHF. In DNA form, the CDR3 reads TGTGCCAGCAGCTTAGCTTTAGGGGGCTTAGGTAGCAATCAGCCCCAGCATTTT.

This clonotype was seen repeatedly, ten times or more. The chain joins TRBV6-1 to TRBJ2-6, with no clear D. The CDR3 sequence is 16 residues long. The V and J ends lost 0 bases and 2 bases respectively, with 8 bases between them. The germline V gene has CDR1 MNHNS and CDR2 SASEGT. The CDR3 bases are TGTGCCAGCAGTGAAGCGGCAGAACCTGGGGCCAACGTCCTGACTTTC. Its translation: CASSEAAEPGANVLTF.

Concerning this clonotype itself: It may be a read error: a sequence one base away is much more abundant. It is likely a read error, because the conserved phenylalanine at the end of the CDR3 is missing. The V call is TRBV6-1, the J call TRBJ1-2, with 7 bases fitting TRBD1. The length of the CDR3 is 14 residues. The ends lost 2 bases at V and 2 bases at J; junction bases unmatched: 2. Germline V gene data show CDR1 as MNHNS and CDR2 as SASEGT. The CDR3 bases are TGTGCCAGCAGTGAACTAGGGGGCAACTATGGCTACACCGTC. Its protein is CASSELGGNYGYTV.

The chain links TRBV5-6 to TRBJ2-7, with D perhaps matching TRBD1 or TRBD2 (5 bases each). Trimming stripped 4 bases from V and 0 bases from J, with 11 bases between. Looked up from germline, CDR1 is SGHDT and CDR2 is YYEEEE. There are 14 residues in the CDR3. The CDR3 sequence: CASSGPGSSYEQYF. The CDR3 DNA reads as TGTGCCAGCAGCGGACCAGGGAGCTCCTACGAGCAGTACTTC.

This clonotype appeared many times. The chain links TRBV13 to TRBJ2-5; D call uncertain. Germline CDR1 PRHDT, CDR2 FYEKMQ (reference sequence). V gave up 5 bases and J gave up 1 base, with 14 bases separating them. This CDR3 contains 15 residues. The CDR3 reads CASSRSMVAQETQYF. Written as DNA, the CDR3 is TGTGCCAGCAGCAGATCAATGGTAGCCCAAGAGACCCAGTACTTC.

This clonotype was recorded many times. In DNA, the CDR3 is TGTGCCAGTAGAGACAGCGATAATGAAAAACTGTTTTTT. As protein: CASRDSDNEKLFF. J is TRBJ1-4 and V is TRBV19, with a weak D call TRBD1 (5 bases). Trimming stripped 6 bases from V and 4 bases from J, with 9 bases between. CDR3 length: 13 amino acids. Germline lookup yields CDR1 LNHDA and CDR2 SQIVND (reference sequence).

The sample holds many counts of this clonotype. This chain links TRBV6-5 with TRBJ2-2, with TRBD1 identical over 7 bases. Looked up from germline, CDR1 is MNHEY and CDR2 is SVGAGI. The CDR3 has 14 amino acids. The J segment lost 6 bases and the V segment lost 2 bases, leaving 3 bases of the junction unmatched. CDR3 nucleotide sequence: TGTGCCAGCAGTTACACTCAGGGGGCCGGGGAGCTGTTTTTT. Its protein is CASSYTQGAGELFF.

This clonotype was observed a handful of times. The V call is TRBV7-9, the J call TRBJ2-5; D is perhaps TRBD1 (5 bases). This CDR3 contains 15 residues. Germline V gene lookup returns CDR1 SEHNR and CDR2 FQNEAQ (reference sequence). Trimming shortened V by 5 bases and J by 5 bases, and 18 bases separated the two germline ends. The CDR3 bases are TGTGCCAGCAGCGGAAGAACAGGATCCCGGGAGACCCAGTACTTC. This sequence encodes CASSGRTGSRETQYF. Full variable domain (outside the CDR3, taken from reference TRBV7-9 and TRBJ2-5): DTGVSQNPRHKITKRGQNVTFRCDPISEHNRLYWYRQTLGQGPEFLTYFQNEAQLEKSRLLSDRFSAERPKGSFSTLEIQRTEQGDSAMYLCASSGRTGSRETQYFGPGTRLLVL.

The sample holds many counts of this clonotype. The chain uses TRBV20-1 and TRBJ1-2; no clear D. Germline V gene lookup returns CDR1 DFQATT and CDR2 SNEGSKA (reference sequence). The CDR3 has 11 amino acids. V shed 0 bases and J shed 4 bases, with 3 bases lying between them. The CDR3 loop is CSAREGYGYTF. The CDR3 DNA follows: TGCAGTGCTAGAGAAGGCTATGGCTACACCTTC.

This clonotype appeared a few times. CDR3 nucleotides: TGTGCCAGCAGCCCCGGGGCGGGGGCCGAAAACATTCAGTACTTC. Translated: CASSPGAGAENIQYF. The rearrangement links TRBV7-6 to TRBJ2-4, with D perhaps matching TRBD2 (7 bases). Trimming left V 5 bases short and J 5 bases short, with 16 bases between. Per germline, CDR1 SGHVS and CDR2 FNYEAQ. CDR3 length equals 15 residues. The full variable domain, in which reference TRBV7-6 and TRBJ2-4 provide the parts outside the CDR3, is GAGVSQSPRYKVTKRGQDVALRCDPISGHVSLYWYRQALGQGPEFLTYFNYEAQQDKSGLPNDRFSAERPEGSISTLTIQRTEQRDSAMYRCASSPGAGAENIQYFGAGTRLSVL.

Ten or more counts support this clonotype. CDR3 sequence: CASSPSVDLNTEAFF. Here the CDR3 DNA reads TGTGCCAGCAGTCCGAGTGTGGACCTGAACACTGAAGCTTTCTTT. The chain is built from TRBV27 and TRBJ1-1; unclear D gene. The CDR3 length is 15 residues. Between the trimmed V and J ends, which lost 5 bases and 0 bases, there was a span of 13 bases. Germline loops: CDR1 MNHEY, CDR2 SMNVEV (reference sequence).

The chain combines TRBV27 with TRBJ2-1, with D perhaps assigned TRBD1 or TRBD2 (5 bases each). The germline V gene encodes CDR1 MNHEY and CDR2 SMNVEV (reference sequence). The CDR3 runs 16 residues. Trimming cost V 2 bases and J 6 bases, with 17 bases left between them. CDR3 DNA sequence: TGTGCCAGCAGTTTAGAGGGGCCGATCGGTGGCAATGAGCAGTTCTTC. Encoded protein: CASSLEGPIGGNEQFF.

The DNA for the CDR3 is TGTGCTTCACAGCTAGGTTTGGACACTGAAGCTTTCTTT. Translated: CASQLGLDTEAFF. The chain carries TRBV18 and TRBJ1-1; no clear D. CDR3 length equals 13 residues. Germline V CDR1 and CDR2: KGHSH, LQKENI.

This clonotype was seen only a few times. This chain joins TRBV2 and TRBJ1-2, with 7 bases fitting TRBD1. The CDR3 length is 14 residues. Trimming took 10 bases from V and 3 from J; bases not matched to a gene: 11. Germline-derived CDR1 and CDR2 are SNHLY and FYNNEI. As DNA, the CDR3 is TGTGCCACGAGTGAACAGGGGCAGCACTATGGCTACACCTTC. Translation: CATSEQGQHYGYTF.

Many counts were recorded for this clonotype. The CDR3 here is CSVERETQYF. The CDR3 DNA follows: TGCAGCGTTGAGCGCGAGACCCAGTACTTC. V is TRBV29-1 and J is TRBJ2-5, with no clear D. V dropped 3 bases and J dropped 5 bases, with 4 bases sitting between them. The CDR3 loop spans 10 amino acids. Germline CDR1 SQVTM, CDR2 ANQGSEA.

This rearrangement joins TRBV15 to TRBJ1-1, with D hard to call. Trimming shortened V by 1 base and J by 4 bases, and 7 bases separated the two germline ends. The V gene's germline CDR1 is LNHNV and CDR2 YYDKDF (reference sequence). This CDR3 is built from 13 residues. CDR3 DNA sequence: TGTGCCACCAGCAGAGCCGGGTCCACTGAAGCTTTCTTT. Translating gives CATSRAGSTEAFF.

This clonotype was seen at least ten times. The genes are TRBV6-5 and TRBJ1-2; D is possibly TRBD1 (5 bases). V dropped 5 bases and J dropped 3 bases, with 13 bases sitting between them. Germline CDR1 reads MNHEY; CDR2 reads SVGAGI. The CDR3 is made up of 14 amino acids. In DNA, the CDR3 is TGTGCCAGCAGTATGGACATAGGTCACTATGGCTACACCTTC. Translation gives CASSMDIGHYGYTF.